The T cell receptor beta chain under discussion was sequenced for a study of beta chain features in type 1 diabetes. Points from the study as a whole: The naive, central memory and Treg TCRB repertoires showed an apparent similarity that was greater among patients than among healthy donors. Among patients with Type 1 diabetes, TCRB CDR3s were moderately but significantly shorter in every one of the four CD4+ subsets. Equally in patients and controls, PCR might preferentially amplify shorter templates.

The CDR3 covers 19 residues. From germline, CDR1 is SGHAT and CDR2 FQNNGV. V trimming: 0 bases; J trimming: 2 bases; junction bases outside the gene matches: 16. The isolated RNA, all of it, was reverse transcribed, so expressed TCRB transcripts were what got sequenced. Reads from naive, central memory and regulatory T cell samples averaged approximately 3.4 million. Assay: immunoSEQ multiplex PCR; the TCRdb copy retains only in-frame clones and omits some. The data contain fewer than 300,000 clones, 11% of them singletons. This clone has a handful of counts. The antigen remains undetermined. The sequence was collected from a young man with type 1 diabetes. The chain has TRBV11-2 and TRBJ2-7; 7 nucleotides line up with TRBD1. The specimen was naive CD4+ T cells from blood. The CDR3 sequence is CASSLDPRLDRVYTYEQYF. CDR3 DNA: TGTGCCAGCAGCTTAGATCCGAGGTTAGACAGGGTCTACACCTACGAGCAGTACTTC.